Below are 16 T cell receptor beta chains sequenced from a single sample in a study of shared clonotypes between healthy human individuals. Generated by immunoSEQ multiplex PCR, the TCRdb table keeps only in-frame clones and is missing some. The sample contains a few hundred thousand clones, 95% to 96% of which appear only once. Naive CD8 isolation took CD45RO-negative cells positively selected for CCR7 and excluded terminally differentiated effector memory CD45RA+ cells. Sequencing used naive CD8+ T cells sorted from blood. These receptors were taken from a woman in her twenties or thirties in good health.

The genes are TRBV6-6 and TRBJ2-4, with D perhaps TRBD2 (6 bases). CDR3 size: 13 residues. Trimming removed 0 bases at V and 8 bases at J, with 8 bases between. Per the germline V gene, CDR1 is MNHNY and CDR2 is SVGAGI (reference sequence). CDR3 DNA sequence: TGTGCCAGCAGTTACTCGGACTACGACATTCAGTACTTC. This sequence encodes CASSYSDYDIQYF.

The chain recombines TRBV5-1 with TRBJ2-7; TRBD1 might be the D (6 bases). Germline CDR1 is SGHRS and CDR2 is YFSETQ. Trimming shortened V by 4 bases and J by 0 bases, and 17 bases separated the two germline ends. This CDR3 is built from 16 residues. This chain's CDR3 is CASSDYGQSISYEQYF. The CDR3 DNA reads TGCGCCAGCAGCGACTACGGACAGTCGATCTCCTACGAGCAGTACTTC.

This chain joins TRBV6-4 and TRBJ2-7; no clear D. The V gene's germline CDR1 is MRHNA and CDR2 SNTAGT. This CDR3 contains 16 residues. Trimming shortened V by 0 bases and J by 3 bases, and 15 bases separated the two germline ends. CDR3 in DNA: TGTGCCAGCAGTGACTCGGATAGGGTCGGGTACTACGAGCAGTACTTC. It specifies CASSDSDRVGYYEQYF.

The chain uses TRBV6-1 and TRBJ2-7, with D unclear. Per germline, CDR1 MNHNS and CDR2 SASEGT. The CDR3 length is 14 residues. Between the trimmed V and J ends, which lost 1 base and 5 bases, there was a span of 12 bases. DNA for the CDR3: TGTGCCAGCAGTGAAGTTGTGGTTACCCACGAGCAGTACTTC. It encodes CASSEVVVTHEQYF.

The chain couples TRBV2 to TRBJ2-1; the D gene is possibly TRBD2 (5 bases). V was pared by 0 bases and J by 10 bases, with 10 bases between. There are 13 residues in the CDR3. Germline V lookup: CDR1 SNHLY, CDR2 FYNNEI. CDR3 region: CASSEALREEQFF. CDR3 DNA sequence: TGTGCCAGCAGTGAAGCGCTTCGGGAAGAGCAGTTCTTC.

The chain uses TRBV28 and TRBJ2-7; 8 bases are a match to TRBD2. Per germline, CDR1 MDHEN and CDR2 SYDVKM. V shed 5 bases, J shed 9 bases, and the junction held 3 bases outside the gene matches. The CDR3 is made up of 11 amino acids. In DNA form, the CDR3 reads TGTGCCAGCAGTGTAGCGGGACGGCAGTACTTC. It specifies CASSVAGRQYF.

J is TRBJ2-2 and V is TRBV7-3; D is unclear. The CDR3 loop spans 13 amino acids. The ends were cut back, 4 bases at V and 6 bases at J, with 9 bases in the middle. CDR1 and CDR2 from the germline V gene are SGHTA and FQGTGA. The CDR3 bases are TGTGCCAGCAGCTCGGGTCAACCCGGGGAGCTGTTTTTT. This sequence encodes CASSSGQPGELFF.

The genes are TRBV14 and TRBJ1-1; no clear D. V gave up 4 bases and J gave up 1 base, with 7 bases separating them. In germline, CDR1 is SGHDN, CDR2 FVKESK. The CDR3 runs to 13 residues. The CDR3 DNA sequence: TGTGCCAGCAGCCTAACTCAGAACACTGAAGCTTTCTTT. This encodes CASSLTQNTEAFF. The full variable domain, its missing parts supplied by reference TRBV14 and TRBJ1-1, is EAGVTQFPSHSVIEKGQTVTLRCDPISGHDNLYWYRRVMGKEIKFLLHFVKESKQDESGMPNNRFLAERTGGTYSTLKVQPAELEDSGVYFCASSLTQNTEAFFGQGTRLTVV.

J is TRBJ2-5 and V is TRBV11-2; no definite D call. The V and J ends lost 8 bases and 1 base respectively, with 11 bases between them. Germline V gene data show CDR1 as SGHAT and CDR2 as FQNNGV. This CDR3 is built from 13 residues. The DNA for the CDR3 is TGTGCCAGCCGCCTAATGGCCCAAGAGACCCAGTACTTC. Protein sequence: CASRLMAQETQYF.

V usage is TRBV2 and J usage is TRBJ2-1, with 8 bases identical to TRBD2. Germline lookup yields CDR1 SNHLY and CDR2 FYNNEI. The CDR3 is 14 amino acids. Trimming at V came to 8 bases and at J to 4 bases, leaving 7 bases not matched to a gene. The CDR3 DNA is TGTGCCAGCCTGGTTCTAGCGGGTTACAATGAGCAGTTCTTC. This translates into CASLVLAGYNEQFF.

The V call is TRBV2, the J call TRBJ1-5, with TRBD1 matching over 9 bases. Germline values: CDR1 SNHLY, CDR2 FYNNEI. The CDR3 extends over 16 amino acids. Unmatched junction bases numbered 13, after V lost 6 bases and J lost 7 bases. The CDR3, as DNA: TGTGCCAGCAGCCAATCCACAGGGGGCAGCGGACAGCCCCAGCATTTT. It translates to CASSQSTGGSGQPQHF. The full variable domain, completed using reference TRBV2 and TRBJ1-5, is EPEVTQTPSHQVTQMGQEVILRCVPISNHLYFYWYRQILGQKVEFLVSFYNNEISEKSEIFDDQFSVERPDGSNFTLKIRSTKLEDSAMYFCASSQSTGGSGQPQHFGDGTRLSIL.

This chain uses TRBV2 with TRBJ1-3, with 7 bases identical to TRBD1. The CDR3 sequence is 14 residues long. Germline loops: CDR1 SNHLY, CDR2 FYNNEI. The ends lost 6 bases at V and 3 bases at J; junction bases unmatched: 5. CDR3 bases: TGTGCCAGCAGAGAGACAGGGTTTGGAAACACCATATATTTT. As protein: CASRETGFGNTIYF.

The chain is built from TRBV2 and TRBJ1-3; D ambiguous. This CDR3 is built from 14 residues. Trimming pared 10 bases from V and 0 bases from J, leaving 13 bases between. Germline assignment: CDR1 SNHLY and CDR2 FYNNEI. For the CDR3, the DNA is TGTGCCACCATAGAGGCGATCTCTGGAAACACCATATATTTT. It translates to CATIEAISGNTIYF.

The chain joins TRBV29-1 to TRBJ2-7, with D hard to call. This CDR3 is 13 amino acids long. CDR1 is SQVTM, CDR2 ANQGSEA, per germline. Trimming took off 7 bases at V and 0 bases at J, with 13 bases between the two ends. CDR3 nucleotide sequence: TGCAGCGCGAAAACAGTGAACTCCTACGAGCAGTACTTC. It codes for CSAKTVNSYEQYF.

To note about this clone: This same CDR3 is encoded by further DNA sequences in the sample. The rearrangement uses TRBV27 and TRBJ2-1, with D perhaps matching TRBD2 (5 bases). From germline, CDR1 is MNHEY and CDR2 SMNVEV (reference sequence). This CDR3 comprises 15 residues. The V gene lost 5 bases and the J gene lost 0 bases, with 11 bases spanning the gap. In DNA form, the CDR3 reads TGTGCCAGCAGTCGAAGCGGCAGCTCCTACAATGAGCAGTTCTTC. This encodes CASSRSGSSYNEQFF.

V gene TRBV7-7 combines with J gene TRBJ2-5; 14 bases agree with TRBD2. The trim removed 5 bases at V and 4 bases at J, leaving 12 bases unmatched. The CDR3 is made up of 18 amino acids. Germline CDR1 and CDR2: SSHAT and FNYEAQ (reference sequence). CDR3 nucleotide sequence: TGTGCCAGCAGCCCCCCCCCGGGACTAGCGGGAGTAGGAGAGACCCAGTACTTC. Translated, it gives CASSPPPGLAGVGETQYF.